These 9 T cell receptor beta chains originate from one sample sequenced in a study of Ad26.COV2.S vaccination and SARS-CoV-2 variants. The assay was immunoSEQ multiplex PCR, and TCRdb's table has in-frame clones only and misses some. The sample lists roughly 500,000 clones, 70% to 90% occurring once. Treatment reported: some 20 received Ad26.COV2.S at low or high dose, single or two shots; roughly 5 received placebo; per-sample allocation not given. All samples were drawn on day 63, counting from the first vaccine or placebo injection. The sequencing used peripheral blood, collected in a trial of Ad26.COV2.S vaccine versus placebo. These receptors came from a person aged 18-65 years who received the Ad26.COV2.S COVID-19 vaccine or a placebo.

V and J are TRBV29-1 and TRBJ2-5, with 10 bases that match TRBD1. In germline, CDR1 is SQVTM, CDR2 ANQGSEA. V shed 6 bases, J shed 5 bases, and the junction held 12 bases outside the gene matches. The length of the CDR3 is 15 residues. CDR3 sequence (DNA): TGCAGCGTCGCCCCCGGGGGACAGGGGAGTGAGACCCAGTACTTC. This gives the protein CSVAPGGQGSETQYF.

The V call is TRBV4-2, the J call TRBJ1-5; unclear D gene. The CDR3 spans 17 residues. Trimming took off 2 bases at V and 1 base at J, with 15 bases between the two ends. CDR1 is LGHNA and CDR2 is YNFKEQ in the germline V gene. DNA for the CDR3: TGTGCCAGCAGCCAACGAATCGGAGATCAGAGCAATCAGCCCCAGCATTTT. Amino acids: CASSQRIGDQSNQPQHF.

This clone was counted a few times. J is TRBJ1-6 and V is TRBV2, with 7 bases aligning to TRBD1. CDR1 and CDR2 (germline): SNHLY, FYNNEI. Unmatched junction bases numbered 11, after V lost 8 bases and J lost 10 bases. The CDR3 totals 14 residues. The chain's CDR3 is CASGIRQGGSPLHF. CDR3 DNA: TGTGCCAGCGGGATCCGACAGGGAGGCTCACCCCTCCACTTT.

V is TRBV13 and J is TRBJ1-1; D remains unclear. Deletions cut 0 bases from V and 4 bases from J, with 9 bases between. CDR3 length: 14 residues. Germline V gene data show CDR1 as PRHDT and CDR2 as FYEKMQ (reference sequence). The CDR3 is CASSLGRRSTEAFF. In nucleotides, the CDR3 is TGTGCCAGCAGCTTAGGTCGGCGTTCCACTGAAGCTTTCTTT.

The rearrangement joins TRBV6-2 or TRBV6-3 to TRBJ2-1; D not resolved. The CDR3 loop spans 12 amino acids. CDR1 and CDR2 (germline): MNHEY, SVGEGT. V lost 0 bases to trimming and J lost 12 bases, with 9 bases between them. As DNA, the CDR3 is TGTGCCAGCAGTTACTCGAAGCTGCGGCAGTTCTTC. It encodes CASSYSKLRQFF.

V gene TRBV27 combines with J gene TRBJ2-1; possible D gene TRBD2, 5 bases. The V gene lost 6 bases and the J gene lost 6 bases, with 21 bases spanning the gap. The CDR3 length is 16 residues. Germline values: CDR1 MNHEY, CDR2 SMNVEV (reference sequence). This CDR3 reads CASRSEGGPLGNEQFF. The CDR3 nucleotides read TGTGCCAGCAGAAGTGAAGGAGGCCCTCTCGGCAATGAGCAGTTCTTC.

The chain has TRBV12-5 and TRBJ2-5; D is undetermined. CDR1 is LGHNT and CDR2 is FRNRAP in the germline V gene. V lost 2 bases, J lost 4 bases, and 5 bases lay in between. The CDR3 covers 12 residues. CDR3 DNA: TGTGCTAGTGGTTTGAACAGAGAGACCCAGTACTTC. Encoded protein: CASGLNRETQYF.

The chain couples TRBV2 to TRBJ2-7; 12 nucleotides line up with TRBD2. Germline V gene sequence: CDR1 SNHLY, CDR2 FYNNEI. This CDR3 region has 16 residues. V was pared by 3 bases and J by 7 bases, with 10 bases of the junction left unmatched. The CDR3 spells CASSDSSGRAGYEQYF. The CDR3 DNA reads TGTGCCAGCAGTGATTCTAGCGGGAGGGCCGGGTATGAGCAGTACTTC.

DNA for the CDR3: TGTGCCAGCAGCTTAGGGGCGTCAGGCTCTGGAAACACCATATATTTT. Protein: CASSLGASGSGNTIYF. The chain is built from TRBV7-3 and TRBJ1-3; D perhaps matches TRBD1 (5 bases). Trimming took off 2 bases at V and 0 bases at J, with 11 bases between the two ends. The CDR3 is 16 residues long. CDR1 and CDR2 (germline): SGHTA, FQGTGA. Supplemented by reference TRBV7-3 and TRBJ1-3, the full variable domain reads GAGVSQTPSNKVTEKGKYVELRCDPISGHTALYWYRQSLGQGPEFLIYFQGTGAADDSGLPNDRFFAVRPEGSVSTLKIQRTERGDSAVYLCASSLGASGSGNTIYFGEGSWLTVV.